Sequencing of this TCR beta chain was carried out in a study of CD8 T cells in ankylosing spondylitis (dated by TCRdb to 2016 to 2017). The study in broad terms: The study set out to find disease-linked TCR variants by profiling T cell receptor beta repertoires in ankylosing spondylitis patients and healthy donors. The whole study cohort included 90 to 120 healthy donors and around 25 ankylosing spondylitis patients. Samples of peripheral blood were taken, and for ankylosing spondylitis patients, synovial fluid was collected as well. General conclusions and limits of the study: Blood from ankylosing spondylitis patients appeared to be characterized by a TCR beta motif made up of several highly homologous amino acid variants. Some motif variants were previously reported in synovial fluid and blood of reactive arthritis patients, suggesting common disease-initiation mechanisms. A CD8+ phenotype was shown by the disease-linked clones, which were found at relatively low frequencies in peripheral blood. Significant enrichment of the disease-linked clones was reported in matched synovial fluid samples from ankylosing spondylitis patients.

Sequencing relied on an Illumina HiSeq 2500. Quantitative 5'-RACE with molecular barcodes was used to prepare TCR beta libraries. Under the source paper's analysis protocol: Disease-linked TCR variants were identified with a new computational method built on a probabilistic model of VDJ rearrangement. TCRdb cleaned the public reads at Q25 with fastp, built clones with MiXCR and kept in-frame beta chains. Each record represents a unique CDR3 protein, reported with the most common genes and DNA among its rows. The V and J calls, along with clone size, are taken from TCRdb and not from the paper's own processing. The sample table holds about 390,000 distinct CDR3 sequences, of which 20% to 25% were seen once. Approximately 16% of the sample is in the top ten clones. On this clonotype itself: There is no known antigen for this receptor. It has no much larger one-base neighbor in the sample; base qualities were not kept.

The CDR3 starts with the cysteine, ends with the phenylalanine, and has 16 residues. Of all the DNA, just the CDR3 is kept, 48 bases in frame from base 1. V gives up 5 bases and J gives up 0 bases, and the segment between their germline ends measures 16 bases. CDR1 and CDR2 are read off the germline V gene (reference sequence) as DFQATT and SNEGSKA. The V gene is TRBV20-1 and the J gene is TRBJ1-4, with a tentative D gene TRBD1 over 5 matching bases. Sequences were obtained from blood, either unsorted or a sorted T cell fraction (not recorded which). The receptor comes from a male donor with ankylosing spondylitis. The CDR3 corresponds to CSALEQEPPTNEKLFF. The DNA reads TGCAGTGCTCTGGAACAGGAACCCCCAACTAATGAAAAACTGTTTTTT.